This T cell receptor beta chain was profiled in a study of chemoradiotherapy in HPV16-positive cancers. General observations from the study: Only a couple of HPV16-positive patients supplied the functional HPV-specificity definition. In HPV16-positive patients, HPV-responsive T-cell expansion tracked better recurrence-free survival.

Points on this clone: The antigen remains unidentified.

The table came from immunoSEQ multiplex PCR; TCRdb's copy has only in-frame clones and leaves some out. The sample records about 39,000 clones, around 82% being singletons. Over chemoradiotherapy, repertoires were sampled more than once. CDR3 length: 18 residues. The junction had 9 bases not matched to a gene; V was cut back by 2 bases and J by 0 bases. The germline gives CDR1 SGHTA, CDR2 FQGNSA. The sequence was obtained from a human donor with HPV-associated anogenital cancer. Sequenced material: blood, taken from a patient who underwent chemoradiotherapy. The chain is built from TRBV7-2 and TRBJ2-3, with TRBD2 matching 9 bases. The DNA for the CDR3 is TGTGCCAGCAGCTTATCGGGAGCGGGGGGCGGTAGCACAGATACGCAGTATTTT. Its protein product is CASSLSGAGGGSTDTQYF.